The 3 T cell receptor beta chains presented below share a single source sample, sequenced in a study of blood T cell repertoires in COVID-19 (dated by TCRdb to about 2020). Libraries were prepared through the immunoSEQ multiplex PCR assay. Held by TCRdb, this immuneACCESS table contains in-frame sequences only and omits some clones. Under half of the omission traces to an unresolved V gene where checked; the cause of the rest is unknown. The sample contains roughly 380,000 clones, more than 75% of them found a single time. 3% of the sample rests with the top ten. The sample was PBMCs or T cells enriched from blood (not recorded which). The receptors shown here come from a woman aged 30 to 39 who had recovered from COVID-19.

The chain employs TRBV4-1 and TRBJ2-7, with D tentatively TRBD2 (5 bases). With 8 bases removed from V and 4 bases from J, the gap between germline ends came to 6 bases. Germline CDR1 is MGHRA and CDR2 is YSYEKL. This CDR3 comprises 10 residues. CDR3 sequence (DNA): TGCGCCAGCCGGGGATACGAGCAGTACTTC. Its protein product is CASRGYEQYF.

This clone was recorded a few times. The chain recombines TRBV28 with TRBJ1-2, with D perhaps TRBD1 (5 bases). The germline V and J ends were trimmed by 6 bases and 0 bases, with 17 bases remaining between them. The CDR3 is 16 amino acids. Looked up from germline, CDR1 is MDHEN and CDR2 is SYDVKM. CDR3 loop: CASSSRGRVANYGYTF. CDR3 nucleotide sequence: TGTGCCAGCAGCTCTCGGGGGAGGGTAGCTAACTATGGCTACACCTTC.

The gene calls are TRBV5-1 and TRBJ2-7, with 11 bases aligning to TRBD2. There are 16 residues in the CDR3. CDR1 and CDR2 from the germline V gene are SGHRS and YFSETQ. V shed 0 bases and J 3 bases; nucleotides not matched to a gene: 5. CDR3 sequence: CASSLELAGVNYEQYF. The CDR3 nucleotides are TGCGCCAGCAGCTTGGAACTAGCGGGAGTGAACTACGAGCAGTACTTC.